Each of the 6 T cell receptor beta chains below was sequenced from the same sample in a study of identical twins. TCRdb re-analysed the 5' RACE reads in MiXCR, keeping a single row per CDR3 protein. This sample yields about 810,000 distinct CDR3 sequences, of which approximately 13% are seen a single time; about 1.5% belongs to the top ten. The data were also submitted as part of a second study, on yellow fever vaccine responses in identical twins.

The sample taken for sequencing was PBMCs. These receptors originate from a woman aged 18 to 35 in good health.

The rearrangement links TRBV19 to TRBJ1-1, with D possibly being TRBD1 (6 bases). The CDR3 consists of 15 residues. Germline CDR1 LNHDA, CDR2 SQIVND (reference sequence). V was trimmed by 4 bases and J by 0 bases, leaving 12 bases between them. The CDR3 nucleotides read TGTGCCAGTAGTAGGGCAGGGGATTTGAACACTGAAGCTTTCTTT. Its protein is CASSRAGDLNTEAFF.

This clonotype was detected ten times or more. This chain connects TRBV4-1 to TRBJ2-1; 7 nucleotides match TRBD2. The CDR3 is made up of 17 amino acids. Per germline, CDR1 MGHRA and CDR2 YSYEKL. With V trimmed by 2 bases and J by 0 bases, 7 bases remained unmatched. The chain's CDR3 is CASSQRLAESSYNEQFF. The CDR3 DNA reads TGCGCCAGCAGCCAACGGCTAGCGGAGAGCTCCTACAATGAGCAGTTCTTC.

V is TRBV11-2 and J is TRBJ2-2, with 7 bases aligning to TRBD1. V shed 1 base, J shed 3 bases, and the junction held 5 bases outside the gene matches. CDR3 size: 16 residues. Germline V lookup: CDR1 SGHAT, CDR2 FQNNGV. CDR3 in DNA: TGTGCCAGCAGCTTAGGGTCAGGGGGATACACCGGGGAGCTGTTTTTT. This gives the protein CASSLGSGGYTGELFF.

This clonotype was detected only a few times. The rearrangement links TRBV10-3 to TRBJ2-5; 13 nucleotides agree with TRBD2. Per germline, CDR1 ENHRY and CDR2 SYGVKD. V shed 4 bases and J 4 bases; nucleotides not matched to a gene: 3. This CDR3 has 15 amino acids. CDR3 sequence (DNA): TGTGCCATCAGTGCCGGGACTAGCGGGGTAGAGACCCAGTACTTC. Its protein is CAISAGTSGVETQYF.

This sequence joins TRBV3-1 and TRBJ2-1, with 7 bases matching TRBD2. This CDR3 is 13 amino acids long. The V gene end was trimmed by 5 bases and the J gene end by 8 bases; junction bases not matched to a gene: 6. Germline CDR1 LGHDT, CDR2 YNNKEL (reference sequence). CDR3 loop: CASSKRGPDEQFF. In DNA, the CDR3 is TGTGCCAGCAGCAAGCGGGGTCCGGATGAGCAGTTCTTC.

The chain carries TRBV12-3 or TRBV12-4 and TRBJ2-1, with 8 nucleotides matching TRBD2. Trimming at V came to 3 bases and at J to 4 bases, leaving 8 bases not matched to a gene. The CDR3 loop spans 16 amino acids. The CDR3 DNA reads TGTGCCAGCAGTTTCCCGAGCGGGAGCAGATACAATGAGCAGTTCTTC. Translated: CASSFPSGSRYNEQFF.